This T cell receptor (beta chain) is drawn from a study of OX40 agonist ivuxolimab in advanced cancers. Looking at the study overall: Dose-escalation cases comprised hepatocellular carcinoma, melanoma, renal cell or head and neck cancer. Partial responses, seen in three patients, involved one hepatocellular carcinoma and two cutaneous melanomas.

Using immunoSEQ multiplex PCR, the repertoire was profiled, and TCRdb retains in-frame clones only, with some absent. The table lists about 1,900 clones, roughly 70% of them singletons, with more than 35% in the top ten. Study conclusions and caveats: At doses 0.1 to 3.0 mg/kg, CD4+ and CD8+ clones expanded.

Losses at the gene ends were 11 bases for V and 1 base for J; bases not matched to a gene: 9. Germline CDR1 and CDR2: MNHEY and SMNVEV (reference sequence). The CDR3 is 15 residues long. Concerning this clone itself: Its antigen is as yet unknown.

The sequence came from an adult with an advanced solid tumor such as melanoma, head and neck, liver or kidney cancer. This chain joins TRBV27 and TRBJ2-1; 9 bases match TRBD2. Sequencing used CD4+ or CD8+ T cells sorted from blood, obtained in a trial of the OX40 agonist ivuxolimab. CDR3 loop: CAPPRGGASYNEQFF. The CDR3 nucleotides read TGTGCCCCCCCCCGCGGGGGGGCGTCCTACAATGAGCAGTTCTTC.